This T cell receptor beta chain was found in a study of blood T cell repertoires in COVID-19. Study-level background: Sources were T cells, B-cell-depleted T cells, or PBMCs; the material itself was cDNA or gDNA.

Repertoires were generated with immunoSEQ multiplex PCR, while TCRdb's copy carries only in-frame clones and drops some. The repertoire includes 270,000 or so clones, roughly nine tenths of them detected once, and about 12% sits in the top ten. Sequencing was performed on peripheral blood. The clonotype was recovered from a woman under 40 with COVID-19, enrolled during active disease.

CDR3 in amino acids: CASSLGAPYEQYF. The CDR3 region has the DNA TGTGCCAGCAGCTTGGGGGCTCCCTACGAGCAGTACTTC. V is TRBV5-5 and J is TRBJ2-7; no clear D. Germline V gives CDR1 SGHKS, CDR2 YYEKEE (reference sequence). The CDR3 loop spans 13 amino acids. V was clipped by 0 bases and J by 2 bases, with 6 bases between them.